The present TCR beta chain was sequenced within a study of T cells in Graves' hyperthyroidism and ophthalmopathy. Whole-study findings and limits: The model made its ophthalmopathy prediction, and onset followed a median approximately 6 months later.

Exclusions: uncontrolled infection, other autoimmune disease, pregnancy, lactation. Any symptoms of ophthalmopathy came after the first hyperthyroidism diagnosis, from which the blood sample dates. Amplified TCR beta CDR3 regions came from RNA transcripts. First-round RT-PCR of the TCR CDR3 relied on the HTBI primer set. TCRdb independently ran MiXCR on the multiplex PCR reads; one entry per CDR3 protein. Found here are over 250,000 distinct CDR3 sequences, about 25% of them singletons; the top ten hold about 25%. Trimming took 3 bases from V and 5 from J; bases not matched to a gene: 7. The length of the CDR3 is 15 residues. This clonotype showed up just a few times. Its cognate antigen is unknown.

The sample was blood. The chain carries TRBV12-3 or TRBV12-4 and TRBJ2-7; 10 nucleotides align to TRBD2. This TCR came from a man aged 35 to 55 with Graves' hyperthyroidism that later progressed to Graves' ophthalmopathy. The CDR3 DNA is TGTGCCAGCAGTTTGAGCGGGAGGGCCTACGACGAGCAGTACTTC. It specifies CASSLSGRAYDEQYF.